This record looks at one T cell receptor beta chain sequence and its context. This specimen belongs to a study of blood T cell repertoires in COVID-19. Study summary: COVID-19 samples from acute and convalescent phases originated in the United States, Italy and Spain. T cells, B-cell-depleted T cells, or PBMCs provided the cDNA or gDNA that served as material.

Authors' processing steps: Amplifying reference gene primers gave estimates of nucleated cell counts. Sequencing was performed with immunoSEQ multiplex PCR; in TCRdb, only in-frame clones are kept and a portion is missing. V, J and clone size derive from that table, while D and trimming were established from the DNA sequence. This sample has under 120,000 clones; 70% to 90% occur once, and the top ten carry more than 2%. The V gene lost 0 bases and the J gene lost 1 base, with 7 bases spanning the gap. This CDR3 region has 14 residues. Germline V gene data show CDR1 as SGDLS and CDR2 as YYNGEE. Source material: peripheral blood. This TCR came from a human donor in a cohort sampled during active COVID-19. The rearrangement uses TRBV9 and TRBJ1-1; D is unresolved. In nucleotides, the CDR3 is TGTGCCAGCAGCGTAGCACAGACGAACACTGAAGCTTTCTTT. This encodes CASSVAQTNTEAFF.